The 4 T cell receptor beta chains presented below share a single source sample, sequenced in a study of identical twins. TCRdb re-analysed the 5' RACE reads in MiXCR, keeping a single row per CDR3 protein. Here the sample spans 500,000 or so distinct CDR3 sequences, more than 13% being singletons. Separately, the same data were catalogued under a study of yellow fever vaccine responses in identical twins.

Sequencing input: CD4+ T cells sorted from blood. The receptors were sampled from a woman between 18 and 30 years old in good health.

This chain connects TRBV5-1 to TRBJ2-3; the D is unclear. CDR1 SGHRS and CDR2 YFSETQ come from the germline V gene. The V gene lost 3 bases and the J gene lost 5 bases, with 10 bases spanning the gap. This CDR3 contains 13 residues. The CDR3 loop reads CASSSLSVDTQYF. The DNA of the CDR3 is TGCGCCAGCAGCTCGTTGTCCGTAGATACGCAGTATTTT.

CDR3 sequence: CSVPLSGGYEQFF. For the CDR3, the DNA is TGCAGTGTCCCACTATCCGGAGGTTATGAGCAGTTCTTC. This rearrangement joins TRBV20-1 to TRBJ2-1; possibly TRBD2 for D (5 bases). This CDR3 spans 13 amino acids. V was shortened by 7 bases and J by 8 bases, with 18 bases between the two germline ends. The germline CDR1 and CDR2 sequences are DFQATT and SNEGSKA (reference sequence).

Only a few counts were recorded for this clonotype. V usage is TRBV7-2 and J usage is TRBJ2-7; tentatively, D is TRBD1 or TRBD2 (6 bases each). The CDR3 sequence is 15 residues long. V was clipped by 0 bases and J by 5 bases, with 14 bases between them. Germline assignment: CDR1 SGHTA and CDR2 FQGNSA. CDR3: CASSLAWGARDEQYF. CDR3 bases: TGTGCCAGCAGCTTAGCGTGGGGGGCGAGGGACGAGCAGTACTTC.

V gene TRBV5-1 combines with J gene TRBJ2-1, with 10 bases aligning to TRBD2. The germline V gene has CDR1 SGHRS and CDR2 YFSETQ. The CDR3 runs 13 residues. The trim removed 0 bases at V and 15 bases at J, leaving 6 bases unmatched. CDR3 coding DNA: TGCGCCAGCAGCTTGGTGCTAGCGGGGGACCGGTTCTTC. Residues: CASSLVLAGDRFF.